This is a list of T cell receptor beta chains from one sample in a study of cytomegalovirus exposure and HLA in healthy donors. The table came from immunoSEQ multiplex PCR; TCRdb's copy has only in-frame clones and leaves some out. The data hold 220,000 or so clones, with roughly 88% observed a single time. Sequencing used PBMCs. The receptors originated from a woman aged 30 to 39 in good health and CMV-seropositive. Each CDR3 is given with its conserved first and last residue. D genes are given only for firm matches. The listing skips clone size in some rows; elsewhere it reads once, few, many or a size class.

size | J | V | D | DNA | CDR3
. | TRBJ2-5 | TRBV2 | . | TGTGCCAGCAGACCAACTAAGCCAGAGACCCAGTACTTC | CASRPTKPETQYF
. | TRBJ2-3 | TRBV29-1 | . | TGCAGCGTTGAATTTTTCGGGGGTGGCACAGATACGCAGTATTTT | CSVEFFGGGTDTQYF
few | TRBJ1-1 | TRBV6-1 | TRBD1 | TGTGCCAGCACCACTAGGGGGCTGGGGAACACTGAAGCTTTCTTT | CASTTRGLGNTEAFF
. | TRBJ2-5 | TRBV5-6 | . | TGTGCCAGCAGCTTGCGGGACGGCCAAGAGACCCAGTACTTC | CASSLRDGQETQYF
. | TRBJ2-1 | TRBV2 | . | TGTGCCAGCAGTGGACAGTTAAGCTCCTACAATGAGCAGTTCTTC | CASSGQLSSYNEQFF
. | TRBJ2-1 | TRBV29-1 | TRBD2 | TGCAGCACGGGACTAGCGGGAAATGAGCAGTTCTTC | CSTGLAGNEQFF
. | TRBJ2-7 | TRBV9 | TRBD2 | TGTGCCAGCAGTCCCCGGACTAGCGGGAGCTACGAGCAGTACTTC | CASSPRTSGSYEQYF
. | TRBJ2-2 | TRBV7-2 | . | TGTGCCAGCAGCTTAATCGGCTCCGGGGAGCTGTTTTTT | CASSLIGSGELFF
. | TRBJ1-2 | TRBV4-3 | TRBD1 | TGCGCCAGCAGCCAAGTACAGGGGAATCCTAACTATGGCTACACCTTC | CASSQVQGNPNYGYTF
once | TRBJ2-7 | TRBV27 | . | TGTGCCAGCAGTTCCCTATCGGGATCAATCTACGAGCAGTACTTC | CASSSLSGSIYEQYF
. | TRBJ1-5 | TRBV7-8 | . | TGTGCCAGCAGCTTACCGTCCCAGCCCCAGCATTTT | CASSLPSQPQHF
once | TRBJ1-4 | TRBV9 | . | TGTGCCAGCAGCGTAGGGGGTTCTGATGAAAAACTGTTTTTT | CASSVGGSDEKLFF
. | TRBJ1-5 | TRBV16 | . | TGTGCCAGCAGCCAATTGAACGCTAATCAGCCCCAGCATTTT | CASSQLNANQPQHF
. | TRBJ2-3 | TRBV5-6 | . | TGTGCCAGCAGCTCCTCTCTAGCATCGATCACAGATACGCAGTATTTT | CASSSSLASITDTQYF
. | TRBJ1-3 | TRBV29-1 | . | TGCAGCGTTGGGACAGAGAGCTCTGGAAACACCATATATTTT | CSVGTESSGNTIYF
. | TRBJ1-1 | TRBV30 | TRBD1 | TGTGCCTGGAGACACGGACAGGGTTTGGCTGAAGCTTTCTTT | CAWRHGQGLAEAFF
. | TRBJ1-1 | TRBV19 | . | TGTGCCAGTAGTATTACCACTGAAGCTTTCTTT | CASSITTEAFF
. | TRBJ1-1 | TRBV30 | TRBD1 | TGTGCCTGGAGTGACAGGGGGACTTTCTTT | CAWSDRGTFF
. | TRBJ1-1 | TRBV27 | TRBD1 | TGTGCCAGCGGTGACAGGGGAGGCACTGAAGCTTTCTTT | CASGDRGGTEAFF
. | TRBJ2-7 | TRBV4-3 | TRBD2 | TGCGCCAGCAGCCAAGGGGCTAGCGGGAGCGCCTCCTACGAGCAGTACTTC | CASSQGASGSASYEQYF
few | TRBJ2-1 | TRBV4-2 | . | TGTGCCAGCAGCCAAGAGAGGTCCCAGGGCGAGCAGTTCTTC | CASSQERSQGEQFF
. | TRBJ1-2 | TRBV7-9 | . | TGTGCCAGCAGCTTAGGTGTCAGCCAAACTGGCTACACCTTC | CASSLGVSQTGYTF
. | TRBJ1-2 | TRBV6-1 | . | TGTGCCAGCAGTGAACGGGGTAGCTATGGCTACACCTTC | CASSERGSYGYTF
. | TRBJ2-7 | TRBV10-3 | . | TGTGCCATCAGCCCCGGGGCTACCTACGAGCAGTACTTC | CAISPGATYEQYF
. | TRBJ1-2 | TRBV30 | . | TGTGCCTGGAGTGGGGCCACCGGGGGGGACGGCTACACCTTC | CAWSGATGGDGYTF
. | TRBJ1-2 | TRBV4-1 | TRBD1 | TGCGCCAGCAGCCTTGGGACAGCGAACTATGGCTACACCTTC | CASSLGTANYGYTF
many | TRBJ2-1 | TRBV6-4 | TRBD2 | TGTGCCAGCAGCGAGACTAGCGGGAGCACGGATGAGCAGTTCTTC | CASSETSGSTDEQFF
. | TRBJ1-1 | TRBV19 | . | TGTGCCAGTAGACTCTCGGGCCAAGGGTTGGGCACTGAAGCTTTCTTT | CASRLSGQGLGTEAFF
once | TRBJ2-7 | TRBV7-8 | TRBD1 | TGTGCCAGCAGCCCGAGGGACAGCGAGCAGTACTTC | CASSPRDSEQYF
. | TRBJ1-2 | TRBV28 | TRBD1 | TGTGCCAGCAGTCTACGGACAGGGAGCTACGGCTACACCTTC | CASSLRTGSYGYTF
. | TRBJ1-1 | TRBV11-3 | TRBD1 | TGTGCCAGCAGCTCGGACAGGGATTTTAGCACTGAAGCTTTCTTT | CASSSDRDFSTEAFF
. | TRBJ2-1 | TRBV7-9 | . | TGTGCCAGCAGTTTTAAAAATGAGCAGTTCTTC | CASSFKNEQFF
few | TRBJ1-2 | TRBV18 | . | TGTGCCAGCTCACCCGGGCAGGGAATTGACTATGGCTACACCTTC | CASSPGQGIDYGYTF
. | TRBJ1-2 | TRBV6-5 | TRBD1 | TGTGCCTGCCGACAGGGGAAGAACTATGGCTACACCTTC | CACRQGKNYGYTF
. | TRBJ2-4 | TRBV9 | . | TGTGCCAGCAGCCCGGGTGGATGGGGGGCCAAAAACATTCAGTACTTC | CASSPGGWGAKNIQYF
. | TRBJ2-5 | TRBV10-3 | . | TGTGCCATCAGTGAGGCTCGAGGGGACCAAGAGACCCAGTACTTC | CAISEARGDQETQYF
. | TRBJ1-2 | TRBV6-1 | . | TGTGCCAGTACTAGAGATACGGGGCAGGGTAACGGCTACACCTTC | CASTRDTGQGNGYTF
. | TRBJ2-7 | TRBV6-6 | . | TGTGCCAGCGGCCTCAAGTACGGGCAGTACTTC | CASGLKYGQYF
. | TRBJ1-2 | TRBV18 | . | TGTGCCAGCTCACCGAACAGGGAGTTGTATGGCTACACCTTC | CASSPNRELYGYTF
. | TRBJ2-7 | TRBV9 | . | TGTGCCAGCAGCGCCTACCGGGACACAGACTACGAGCAGTACTTC | CASSAYRDTDYEQYF
. | TRBJ1-5 | TRBV4-1 | . | TGCGCCAGCAGCCAAGTAGGAGTCAGCAATCAGCCCCAGCATTTT | CASSQVGVSNQPQHF
. | TRBJ1-2 | TRBV6-5 | . | TGTGCCAGCAGTTACAGTTCGGAGGACTATGGCTACACCTTC | CASSYSSEDYGYTF
. | TRBJ1-2 | TRBV19 | . | TGTGCCAGTAGTTTAGGGACGGCAGGTTACTATGGCTACACCTTC | CASSLGTAGYYGYTF
few | TRBJ2-7 | TRBV13 | TRBD2 | TGTGCCAGCAGCTACTTTTCGACTAGCGGGAGGGCCTACGAGCAGTACTTC | CASSYFSTSGRAYEQYF
. | TRBJ1-1 | TRBV19 | . | TGTGCCAGTAGTATCTGGGATTTGAACACTGAAGCTTTCTTT | CASSIWDLNTEAFF
. | TRBJ2-5 | TRBV27 | TRBD2 | TGTGCCAGCAGTTTAGCCCAAGCGGGGTTGGAGACCCAGTACTTC | CASSLAQAGLETQYF
once | TRBJ2-1 | TRBV7-2 | . | TGTGCCAGCAGCTTATTTACAGGGAGCTCCTACAATGAGCAGTTCTTC | CASSLFTGSSYNEQFF
. | TRBJ2-2 | TRBV6-1 | . | TGTGCCACCGGTGGAGCCGCGAACACCGGGGAGCTGTTTTTT | CATGGAANTGELFF
. | TRBJ2-2 | TRBV7-2 | . | TGTGCCAGCAGCTTAACTAGCCCCACCGGGGAGCTGTTTTTT | CASSLTSPTGELFF